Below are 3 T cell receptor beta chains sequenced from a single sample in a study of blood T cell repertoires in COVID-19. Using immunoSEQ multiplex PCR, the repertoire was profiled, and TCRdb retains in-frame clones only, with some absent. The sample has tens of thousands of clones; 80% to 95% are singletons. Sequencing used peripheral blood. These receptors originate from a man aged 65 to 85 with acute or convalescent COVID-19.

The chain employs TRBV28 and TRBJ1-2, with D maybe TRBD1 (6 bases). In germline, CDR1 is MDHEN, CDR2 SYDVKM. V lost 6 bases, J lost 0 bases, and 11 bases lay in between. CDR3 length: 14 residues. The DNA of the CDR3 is TGTGCCAGCAGAGAGACAGGAGCTAACTATGGCTACACCTTC. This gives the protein CASRETGANYGYTF.

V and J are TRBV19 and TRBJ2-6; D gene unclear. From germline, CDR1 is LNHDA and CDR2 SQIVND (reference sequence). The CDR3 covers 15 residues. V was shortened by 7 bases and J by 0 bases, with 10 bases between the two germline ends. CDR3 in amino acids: CASTLWSSGANVLTF. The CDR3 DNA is TGTGCCAGTACCCTATGGAGCTCTGGGGCCAACGTCCTGACTTTC.

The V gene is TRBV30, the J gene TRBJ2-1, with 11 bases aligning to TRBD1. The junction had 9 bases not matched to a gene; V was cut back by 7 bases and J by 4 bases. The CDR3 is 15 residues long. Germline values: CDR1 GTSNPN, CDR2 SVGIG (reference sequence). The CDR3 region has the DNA TGTGCCTTGAATACCGGGACAGGGGGGTACAATGAGCAGTTCTTC. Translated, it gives CALNTGTGGYNEQFF.